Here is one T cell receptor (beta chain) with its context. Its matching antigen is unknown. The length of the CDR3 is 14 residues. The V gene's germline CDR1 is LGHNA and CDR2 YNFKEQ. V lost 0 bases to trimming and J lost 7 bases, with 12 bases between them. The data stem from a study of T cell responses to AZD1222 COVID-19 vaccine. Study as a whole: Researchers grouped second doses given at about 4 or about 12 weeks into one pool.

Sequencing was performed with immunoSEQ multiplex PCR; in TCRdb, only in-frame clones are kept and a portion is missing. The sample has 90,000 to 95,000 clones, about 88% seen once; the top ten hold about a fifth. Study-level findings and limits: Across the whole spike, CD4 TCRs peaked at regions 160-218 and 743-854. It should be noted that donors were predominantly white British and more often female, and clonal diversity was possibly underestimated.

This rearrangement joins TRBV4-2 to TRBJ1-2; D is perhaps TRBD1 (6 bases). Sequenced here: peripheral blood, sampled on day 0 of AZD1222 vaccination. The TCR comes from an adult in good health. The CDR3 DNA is TGTGCCAGCAGCCAAGAGAGGACAGCTGTTGGCTACACCTTC. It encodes CASSQERTAVGYTF.